The 20 T cell receptor beta chains below come from one sample, sequenced in a study of OX40 agonist ivuxolimab in advanced cancers. The data were produced by immunoSEQ multiplex PCR, yet TCRdb's version contains in-frame clones alone and is incomplete. The table records about 63,000 clones, around 82% of them present only once. This material consisted of CD4+ or CD8+ T cells sorted from blood, taken in a trial of the OX40 agonist ivuxolimab. These receptor sequences come from an adult with an advanced solid tumor such as melanoma, head and neck, liver or kidney cancer.

The chain has TRBV7-9 and TRBJ1-1, with TRBD1 as a possible D gene (6 bases). V lost 5 bases and J lost 4, with 14 bases in between. The CDR3 covers 14 residues. Germline V CDR1 and CDR2: SEHNR, FQNEAQ (reference sequence). In DNA, the CDR3 is TGTGCCAGCAGCACCCAACAGGGAGGCACTGAAGCTTTCTTT. Its protein is CASSTQQGGTEAFF.

This clone was detected once. The chain employs TRBV6-5 and TRBJ1-2; the D gene is possibly TRBD1 (5 bases). CDR1 MNHEY and CDR2 SVGAGI come from the germline V gene. V lost 6 bases and J lost 4, with 15 bases in between. This CDR3 is 14 amino acids long. For the CDR3, the DNA is TGTGCCAGCAGCCCCCGACAGCCAAGCTATGGCTACACCTTC. Translation gives CASSPRQPSYGYTF.

The chain has TRBV7-3 and TRBJ1-1, with 8 bases identical to TRBD1. The CDR3 extends over 14 amino acids. V gave up 6 bases and J gave up 5 bases; unmatched junction bases: 8. Germline values: CDR1 SGHTA, CDR2 FQGTGA. DNA for the CDR3: TGTGCCAGCAGTCCAGGGGGCGCGAAAACTGAAGCTTTCTTT. This encodes CASSPGGAKTEAFF.

V usage is TRBV9 and J usage is TRBJ2-5; D may be TRBD2 (6 bases). Trimming took off 3 bases at V and 7 bases at J, with 19 bases between the two ends. The CDR3 is made up of 15 amino acids. Germline CDR1 and CDR2: SGDLS and YYNGEE. This CDR3 reads CASSDVGGLDGTQYF. DNA of the CDR3: TGTGCCAGCAGCGACGTCGGGGGTCTTGATGGGACCCAGTACTTC.

The chain links TRBV7-8 to TRBJ2-5; D is undetermined. The V end lost 1 base, the J end lost 2 bases, and 8 bases lay between the germline ends. The CDR3 contains 14 residues. Germline V lookup: CDR1 SGHVS, CDR2 FQNEAQ. For the CDR3, the DNA is TGTGCCAGCAGCTTAGTGGTGTTTCAAGAGACCCAGTACTTC. This sequence encodes CASSLVVFQETQYF.

V and J are TRBV14 and TRBJ2-2; 12 bases are shared with TRBD2. Germline lookup yields CDR1 SGHDN and CDR2 FVKESK. The CDR3 runs to 16 residues. Germline trimming cut 5 bases from V and 7 bases from J; bases unmatched to any gene: 8. The CDR3, as DNA: TGTGCCAGCAGCTTACTAGCGGGGGGCCGAGGCGGGGAGCTGTTTTTT. This encodes CASSLLAGGRGGELFF.

V and J are TRBV10-3 and TRBJ1-6, with D perhaps matching TRBD1 (5 bases). V dropped 3 bases and J dropped 6 bases, with 9 bases sitting between them. Per the germline V gene, CDR1 is ENHRY and CDR2 is SYGVKD. The CDR3 loop spans 14 amino acids. Written as DNA, the CDR3 is TGTGCCATCAGTGATGGGGGAGTTAATTCACCCCTCCACTTT. Amino acid sequence: CAISDGGVNSPLHF.

This sequence joins TRBV27 and TRBJ2-5; maybe TRBD1 (6 bases). The CDR3 consists of 14 residues. CDR1 is MNHEY, CDR2 SMNVEV, per germline (reference sequence). V was cut by 6 bases and J by 4 bases, with 15 bases left in between. The DNA of the CDR3 is TGTGCCAGCAGCCCGAGGACAGCCGGAGAGACCCAGTACTTC. The encoded protein is CASSPRTAGETQYF.

The genes are TRBV5-6 and TRBJ1-6, with 10 bases lining up with TRBD1. The CDR3 loop spans 16 amino acids. The J segment lost 3 bases and the V segment lost 4 bases, leaving 4 bases of the junction unmatched. Germline loops: CDR1 SGHDT, CDR2 YYEEEE. The CDR3 DNA reads TGTGCCAGCAGCAGACAGGGGGCCGGCTATAATTCACCCCTCCACTTT. Translated: CASSRQGAGYNSPLHF.

The chain recombines TRBV5-4 with TRBJ2-4; weak D call: TRBD2 (5 bases). Germline-derived CDR1 and CDR2 are SGHNT and YYREEE (reference sequence). V was shortened by 0 bases and J by 4 bases, with 5 bases between the two germline ends. CDR3 length equals 13 residues. The DNA for the CDR3 is TGTGCCAGCAGCTTGGCGGGGAAAAACATTCAGTACTTC. This gives the protein CASSLAGKNIQYF. The full variable domain, rest sourced from reference TRBV5-4 and TRBJ2-4, is ETGVTQSPTHLIKTRGQQVTLRCSSQSGHNTVSWYQQALGQGPQFIFQYYREEENGRGNFPPRFSGLQFPNYSSELNVNALELDDSALYLCASSLAGKNIQYFGAGTRLSVL.

Only one count was recorded for this clone. The V call is TRBV5-1, the J call TRBJ2-2, with 7 bases lining up with TRBD1. Germline lookup yields CDR1 SGHRS and CDR2 YFSETQ. Trimming took 2 bases from V and 3 from J; bases not matched to a gene: 7. This CDR3 spans 16 amino acids. This CDR3 is CASSFRVTGYTGELFF. The CDR3 DNA sequence: TGCGCCAGCAGCTTCCGAGTGACAGGGTACACCGGGGAGCTGTTTTTT.

This chain connects TRBV19 to TRBJ1-5; D perhaps matches TRBD1 (6 bases). Between the trimmed V and J ends, which lost 4 bases and 7 bases, there was a span of 14 bases. This CDR3 region has 14 residues. Per germline, CDR1 LNHDA and CDR2 SQIVND (reference sequence). The CDR3 spells CASSKGQTPQPQHF. In nucleotides, the CDR3 is TGTGCCAGTAGTAAAGGACAGACCCCGCAGCCCCAGCATTTT.

The chain employs TRBV9 and TRBJ1-2; 9 bases align to TRBD1. Germline CDR1 and CDR2: SGDLS and YYNGEE. J gave up 4 bases and V 4 bases, and 2 bases lay outside the gene matches. The CDR3 contains 13 residues. The CDR3: CASSKGQGYGYTF. In nucleotides, the CDR3 is TGTGCCAGCAGCAAGGGACAGGGCTATGGCTACACCTTC. Complete variable domain (other parts from reference TRBV9 and TRBJ1-2): DSGVTQTPKHLITATGQRVTLRCSPRSGDLSVYWYQQSLDQGLQFLIQYYNGEERAKGNILERFSAQQFPDLHSELNLSSLELGDSALYFCASSKGQGYGYTFGSGTRLTVV.

This clone was seen a single time. This sequence joins TRBV5-1 and TRBJ2-3, with D possibly being TRBD1 or TRBD2 (5 bases each). CDR3 length: 17 amino acids. With 4 bases removed from V and 0 bases from J, the gap between germline ends came to 18 bases. In germline, CDR1 is SGHRS, CDR2 YFSETQ. DNA for the CDR3: TGCGCCAGCAGCCCCGCCGGGGCAGGTTCTAGCACAGATACGCAGTATTTT. Its translation is CASSPAGAGSSTDTQYF.

This clone has more than one count but fewer than ten. The chain employs TRBV4-1 and TRBJ1-2; unclear D gene. In germline, CDR1 is MGHRA, CDR2 YSYEKL. The germline V and J ends were trimmed by 4 bases and 4 bases, with 7 bases remaining between them. The CDR3 length is 12 residues. CDR3 residues: CASSPAGYGYTF. DNA of the CDR3: TGCGCCAGCAGCCCTGCAGGCTATGGCTACACCTTC.

The CDR3 is CASRGITGTAYNSPLHF. CDR3 bases: TGTGCCAGCAGGGGGATAACCGGGACAGCCTATAATTCACCCCTCCACTTT. The rearrangement uses TRBV2 and TRBJ1-6; 7 bases line up with TRBD1. The CDR3 spans 17 residues. The junction had 10 bases not matched to a gene; V was cut back by 6 bases and J by 2 bases. From germline, CDR1 is SNHLY and CDR2 FYNNEI.

The chain combines TRBV19 with TRBJ1-6; 8 positions agree with TRBD1. The CDR3 runs to 15 residues. V was clipped by 3 bases and J by 9 bases; unmatched bases: 7. Germline V gives CDR1 LNHDA, CDR2 SQIVND (reference sequence). The CDR3 loop is CASSIQTGDGSPLHF. The DNA for the CDR3 is TGTGCCAGTAGTATCCAGACAGGGGATGGTTCACCCCTCCACTTT.

The genes are TRBV21-1 and TRBJ2-7; no DNA check was done on the table's D call, TRBD1. TRBV21-1 is tagged as a pseudogene. The CDR3 spans 13 residues. The CDR3 reads CASSMQGRGEQYF. In DNA form, the CDR3 reads TGTGCCAGCAGCATGCAGGGGCGAGGCGAGCAGTACTTC.

The rearrangement uses TRBV19 and TRBJ1-5; D is possibly TRBD1 (6 bases). Germline loops: CDR1 LNHDA, CDR2 SQIVND (reference sequence). CDR3 length equals 16 residues. V lost 5 bases and J 1 base, leaving 15 bases between the germline ends. The DNA for the CDR3 is TGTGCCAGTAGTGGGGGCGGGGGGCCGAGCAATCAGCCCCAGCATTTT. Protein sequence: CASSGGGGPSNQPQHF. The complete variable domain, with remaining parts taken from reference TRBV19 and TRBJ1-5, reads DGGITQSPKYLFRKEGQNVTLSCEQNLNHDAMYWYRQDPGQGLRLIYYSQIVNDFQKGDIAEGYSVSREKKESFPLTVTSAQKNPTAFYLCASSGGGGPSNQPQHFGDGTRLSIL.

The chain combines TRBV5-6 with TRBJ2-1; 7 bases map to TRBD1. The J segment lost 4 bases and the V segment lost 4 bases, leaving 8 bases of the junction unmatched. The CDR3 runs 15 residues. CDR1 and CDR2 (germline): SGHDT, YYEEEE. The CDR3 spells CASSRPGTDYNEQFF. Written as DNA, the CDR3 is TGTGCCAGCAGCAGACCCGGGACAGATTACAATGAGCAGTTCTTC.